This TCR beta chain originates from a study of CD8 T cells in ankylosing spondylitis. The CDR3 has 15 amino acids. The V and J ends lost 5 bases and 1 base, in that order; junction bases with no gene match: 6. Per the germline V gene, CDR1 is SGHTA and CDR2 is FQGNSA. Findings and limits, study-wide: Disease-linked clones displayed a CD8+ phenotype and appeared relatively rarely in peripheral blood. Apparently characteristic of ankylosing spondylitis blood was a TCR beta motif (fewer than ten highly homologous variants).

Concerning this clonotype itself: Its antigen is as yet unknown.

TCRdb used MiXCR to reprocess the 5' RACE reads, holding one entry per CDR3 protein. In the table there are about 540,000 distinct CDR3 sequences, over 9.5% of which are singletons. The sample consisted of blood, either unsorted or a sorted T cell fraction (not recorded which). V and J are TRBV7-2 and TRBJ2-7; 9 bases fit TRBD1. The TCR originated in a male donor with ankylosing spondylitis. This CDR3 reads CASSKGQGISYEQYV. Written as DNA, the CDR3 is TGTGCCAGCAGCAAAGGACAGGGGATATCCTACGAGCAGTACGTC.